What follows are 5 T cell receptor beta chains derived from one specimen sequenced in a study of post-analysis software for immune sequencing data. Overall study results and limits: Patients carried several TRBV segments more frequently than controls did, and TRBV5-6, TRBV5-1 and TRBV20-1 were among them.

Libraries were made from TCR beta cDNA, and they carried unique molecular identifiers. Via MiXCR, TCRdb re-called the PCR reads, giving one row per CDR3 protein. The sample holds roughly 800,000 distinct CDR3 sequences; approximately 50% are singletons and the top ten take roughly 4.4%. For these receptors, no antigen is known. The sequencing sample was made of blood. The origin of the receptors is a girl between 5 and 17 years old with multiple sclerosis.

The rearrangement links TRBV29-1 to TRBJ2-7; 9 bases match TRBD2. Trimming cost V 0 bases and J 4 bases; bases outside gene matches: 4. From germline, CDR1 is SQVTM and CDR2 ANQGSEA. The CDR3 extends over 14 amino acids. CDR3 in DNA: TGCAGCGTTGAAGATGAGCTAGCGGGGTACGAGCAGTACTTC. Encoded protein: CSVEDELAGYEQYF.

As to this clonotype: The junction differs from germline at one of its ends, possibly a read error. This rearrangement joins TRBV12-3 or TRBV12-4 to TRBJ2-6; possibly TRBD1 or TRBD2 for D (5 bases each). The length of the CDR3 is 15 residues. CDR3 sequence reads: CASSPGDSGANVRTF. Written as DNA, the CDR3 is TGTGCCAGCAGTCCCGGAGATTCCGGGGCCAACGTCCGGACTTTC.

This clonotype was recorded a few times. The chain has TRBV5-1 and TRBJ2-1; 12 nucleotides match TRBD2. Germline values: CDR1 SGHRS, CDR2 YFSETQ. The CDR3 totals 16 residues. Trimming removed 0 bases from V and 9 bases from J; junction bases left unmatched: 7. CDR3 sequence (DNA): TGCGCCAGCAGCTTGGGAGTGACTAGCGGGAGCAGTGAGCAGTTCTTC. It translates to CASSLGVTSGSSEQFF.

J is TRBJ1-1 and V is TRBV6-5; possibly TRBD1 for D (6 bases). Trimming took 9 bases from V and 4 from J, leaving 21 bases between them. The V gene's germline CDR1 is MNHEY and CDR2 SVGAGI. This CDR3 is 15 amino acids long. The chain's CDR3 is CASRINREGGTEAFF. CDR3 nucleotide sequence: TGTGCCAGTAGGATCAACAGGGAGGGAGGCACTGAAGCTTTCTTT.

Turning to this clonotype: The CDR3 does not end in the conserved phenylalanine or tryptophan, so this is likely a read error. V usage is TRBV29-1 and J usage is TRBJ2-7, with TRBD1 matching 9 bases. V shed 1 base, J shed 2 bases, and the junction held 6 bases outside the gene matches. Germline V lookup: CDR1 SQVTM, CDR2 ANQGSEA. The CDR3 consists of 15 residues. This CDR3 reads CSVEVARDRAYEQYS. In nucleotides, the CDR3 is TGCAGCGTTGAAGTTGCCCGGGACAGGGCCTACGAGCAGTACTCC.